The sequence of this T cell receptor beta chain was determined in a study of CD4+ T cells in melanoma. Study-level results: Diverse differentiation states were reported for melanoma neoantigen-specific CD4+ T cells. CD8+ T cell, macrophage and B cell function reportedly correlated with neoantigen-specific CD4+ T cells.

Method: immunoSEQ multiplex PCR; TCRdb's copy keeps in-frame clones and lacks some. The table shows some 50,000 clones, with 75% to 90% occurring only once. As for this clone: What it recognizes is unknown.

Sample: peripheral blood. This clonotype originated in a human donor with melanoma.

CDR3 bases: TGTGCCAGCATACTGTATGCTGAAGCTTTCTTT. Its translation is CASILYAEAFF. The V call is TRBV7-9, the J call TRBJ1-1, with D unresolved. From germline, CDR1 is SEHNR and CDR2 FQNEAQ (reference sequence). The CDR3 contains 11 residues. V lost 7 bases to trimming and J lost 6 bases, with 9 bases between them.